The T cell receptor (beta chain) under discussion was sequenced for a study of Ad26.COV2.S vaccination and SARS-CoV-2 variants. Study context: Donor allocation was to the COV1001 Ad26.COV2.S trial arm. The study, taken as a whole, reports: Vaccine recipients posted higher spike-specific TCR breadth than their placebo counterparts. Vaccinated and placebo-treated recipients had similar non-spike TCR breadth.

CDR3 size: 12 residues. Germline V gives CDR1 SQVTM, CDR2 ANQGSEA. Trimming removed 4 bases at V and 4 bases at J, with 7 bases between. As to treatment: some 20 received Ad26.COV2.S at low or high dose, single or two shots; 5 received placebo; per-sample allocation not given. Following the first vaccine or placebo injection, samples were taken on day 63. Its platform was an Ad26 vector, and its expressed antigen was Wuhan-strain SARS-CoV-2 spike. Note on this clone: As yet, its antigen is unknown.

The assay was immunoSEQ multiplex PCR, and TCRdb's table has in-frame clones only and misses some. The repertoire has 200,000 to 250,000 clones, 88% of them found once; the top ten carry about 10%. The sequence derives from a person aged 18-65 years who received the Ad26.COV2.S COVID-19 vaccine or a placebo. The input for sequencing was peripheral blood, taken in a trial of Ad26.COV2.S vaccine versus placebo. The rearrangement uses TRBV29-1 and TRBJ2-2; D unresolved. DNA of the CDR3: TGCAGCGTTGGGCGCGCCACCGGGGAGCTGTTTTTT. Protein: CSVGRATGELFF.